These 24 T cell receptor beta chains were all obtained from the same sample, sequenced in a study of control samples from healthy donors and cancer patients. Sequencing used immunoSEQ multiplex PCR; TCRdb keeps in-frame clones, though not all of them. The sample carries 400,000 to 450,000 clones, 75% to 95% recorded once. Sequencing was carried out using PBMCs. The source of these receptors is a man aged 40-49 years with head and neck cancer.

Remarks on this clone: This CDR3 is also generated by other DNA sequences in the sample. The genes are TRBV29-1 and TRBJ1-2, with 7 bases aligning to TRBD1. In germline, CDR1 is SQVTM, CDR2 ANQGSEA. This CDR3 has 10 residues. Unmatched junction bases numbered 1, after V lost 6 bases and J lost 6 bases. CDR3 coding DNA: TGCAGCGTCGACAGGGATGGCTACACCTTC. This sequence encodes CSVDRDGYTF.

The V gene is TRBV10-3, the J gene TRBJ2-5; 12 positions match TRBD1. The CDR3 is 16 residues long. V lost 3 bases to trimming and J lost 4 bases; unmatched junction nucleotides: 6. Germline values: CDR1 ENHRY, CDR2 SYGVKD. The CDR3 DNA reads as TGTGCCATCAGTGAAGAAGGGGACAGGGGGCGAGAGACCCAGTACTTC. Protein: CAISEEGDRGRETQYF.

The J gene is TRBJ2-7, the V gene TRBV5-1, with D unresolved. Trimming removed 0 bases from V and 0 bases from J, with 13 bases in between. The CDR3 contains 16 residues. Per germline, CDR1 SGHRS and CDR2 YFSETQ. CDR3 sequence: CASSLAPSRSSYEQYF. The CDR3 DNA is TGCGCCAGCAGCTTGGCCCCCAGCCGCAGCTCCTACGAGCAGTACTTC.

V is TRBV5-6 and J is TRBJ1-2; D gene unclear. Germline V gives CDR1 SGHDT, CDR2 YYEEEE. The CDR3 totals 13 residues. V was trimmed by 2 bases and J by 8 bases, leaving 13 bases between them. The CDR3 is CASSLLGPLGYTF. The CDR3 DNA follows: TGTGCCAGCAGCTTACTCGGCCCCCTCGGCTACACCTTC.

V usage is TRBV27 and J usage is TRBJ2-7, with TRBD1 identical over 9 bases. Losses at the gene ends were 4 bases for V and 0 bases for J; bases not matched to a gene: 10. The CDR3 covers 17 residues. Germline V lookup: CDR1 MNHEY, CDR2 SMNVEV (reference sequence). The CDR3 reads CASSSLGTGTSSYEQYF. CDR3 in DNA: TGTGCCAGCAGTTCCCTCGGGACAGGGACGAGCTCCTACGAGCAGTACTTC.

The chain has TRBV5-4 and TRBJ1-1; D is unclear. The germline V gene encodes CDR1 SGHNT and CDR2 YYREEE (reference sequence). Trimming stripped 2 bases from V and 1 base from J, with 12 bases between. There are 15 residues in the CDR3. This chain's CDR3 is CASSFEVRSNTEAFF. The CDR3 nucleotides are TGTGCCAGCAGCTTCGAAGTCAGGTCGAACACTGAAGCTTTCTTT.

The chain joins TRBV9 to TRBJ1-2; TRBD1 matches 11 bases. J gave up 3 bases and V 6 bases, and 16 bases lay outside the gene matches. CDR1 and CDR2 (germline): SGDLS, YYNGEE. The CDR3 is 18 residues long. CDR3 residues: CASTGGSTGQGAYYGYTF. The DNA of the CDR3 is TGTGCCAGCACCGGTGGATCCACTGGACAGGGGGCTTACTATGGCTACACCTTC.

V usage is TRBV7-2 and J usage is TRBJ2-3; the match to TRBD2 covers 7 bases. The germline V gene has CDR1 SGHTA and CDR2 FQGNSA. J gave up 6 bases and V 3 bases, and 15 bases lay outside the gene matches. The CDR3 runs 17 residues. This chain's CDR3 is CASSLGGSGAHRDTQYF. The CDR3, as DNA: TGTGCCAGCAGCTTGGGTGGGAGCGGGGCCCATCGGGATACGCAGTATTTT.

The CDR3 DNA reads as TGTGCCAGTAGTATCCAGGGAGGGCAAGAGACCCAGTACTTC. Its translation: CASSIQGGQETQYF. The genes are TRBV19 and TRBJ2-5; 7 bases agree with TRBD2. Germline CDR1 is LNHDA and CDR2 is SQIVND (reference sequence). This CDR3 is built from 14 residues. The junction had 3 bases not matched to a gene; V was cut back by 3 bases and J by 2 bases. The whole variable domain, filled in from reference TRBV19 and TRBJ2-5, reads DGGITQSPKYLFRKEGQNVTLSCEQNLNHDAMYWYRQDPGQGLRLIYYSQIVNDFQKGDIAEGYSVSREKKESFPLTVTSAQKNPTAFYLCASSIQGGQETQYFGPGTRLLVL.

The chain combines TRBV27 with TRBJ2-7; TRBD2 agrees at 14 bases. Germline values: CDR1 MNHEY, CDR2 SMNVEV (reference sequence). The CDR3 has 16 amino acids. V lost 7 bases, J lost 6 bases, and 11 bases stayed unmatched. The CDR3 bases are TGTGCCAGCACCCGACTAGCGGGAGGGCCCACCCGCGAGCAGTACTTC. Residues: CASTRLAGGPTREQYF.

The chain has TRBV19 and TRBJ2-7, with 9 bases that match TRBD1. This CDR3 has 16 amino acids. The germline gives CDR1 LNHDA, CDR2 SQIVND (reference sequence). V lost 6 bases, J lost 2 bases, and 11 bases stayed unmatched. The CDR3 region is CASSAVNRGRPYEQYF. In nucleotides, the CDR3 is TGTGCCAGTAGCGCTGTCAACAGGGGGCGCCCCTACGAGCAGTACTTC.

The chain carries TRBV28 and TRBJ1-1; D may be TRBD1 (6 bases). Germline V gene data show CDR1 as MDHEN and CDR2 as SYDVKM. V lost 4 bases to trimming and J lost 4 bases, with 19 bases between them. The CDR3 length is 16 residues. The CDR3 reads CASSYRGGLGGTEAFF. The CDR3 DNA is TGTGCCAGCAGTTACCGGGGAGGCCTAGGGGGCACTGAAGCTTTCTTT.

V usage is TRBV7-2 and J usage is TRBJ2-7; D perhaps matches TRBD2 (5 bases). CDR3 length: 15 amino acids. Trimming left V 2 bases short and J 2 bases short, with 13 bases between. CDR1 and CDR2 (germline): SGHTA, FQGNSA. The CDR3 here is CASSLTAVPTYEQYF. The DNA for the CDR3 is TGTGCCAGCAGCTTAACAGCGGTCCCCACCTACGAGCAGTACTTC.

V and J are TRBV28 and TRBJ1-2; D ambiguous. Trimming left V 2 bases short and J 6 bases short, with 16 bases between. CDR1 is MDHEN, CDR2 SYDVKM, per germline. This CDR3 has 15 residues. The CDR3, as DNA: TGTGCCAGCAGTTTACCAGGCGGCCCCTGGGATGGCTACACCTTC. Encoded protein: CASSLPGGPWDGYTF.

The chain employs TRBV7-2 and TRBJ1-3, with a possible D match to TRBD1 (6 bases). CDR1 and CDR2 from the germline V gene are SGHTA and FQGNSA. This CDR3 spans 15 amino acids. V was clipped by 1 base and J by 0 bases, with 7 bases between them. The CDR3 sequence is CASSLVRGSGNTIYF. CDR3 coding DNA: TGTGCCAGCAGCTTAGTCAGGGGCTCTGGAAACACCATATATTTT.

The chain is built from TRBV6-5 and TRBJ2-2; D uncertain. Germline V gene data show CDR1 as MNHEY and CDR2 as SVGAGI. The CDR3 contains 12 residues. Trimming cost V 6 bases and J 6 bases, with 8 bases left between them. This chain's CDR3 is CASRVAPGELFF. The CDR3 nucleotides read TGTGCCAGCAGAGTAGCCCCCGGGGAGCTGTTTTTT.

The CDR3 loop is CSVVKVSNVLGEQYF. The CDR3 coding sequence is TGCAGCGTTGTTAAGGTTTCGAACGTCCTCGGGGAGCAGTACTTC. V usage is TRBV29-1 and J usage is TRBJ2-7; D not resolved. Germline V gene data show CDR1 as SQVTM and CDR2 as ANQGSEA. V lost 4 bases and J 7 bases, leaving 23 bases between the germline ends. The CDR3 loop spans 15 amino acids.

CDR3 sequence: CASSPPVQEKLFF. The DNA of the CDR3 is TGTGCCAGCAGTCCCCCGGTCCAGGAAAAACTGTTTTTT. This chain links TRBV28 with TRBJ1-4; D remains unclear. This CDR3 has 13 amino acids. CDR1 is MDHEN and CDR2 is SYDVKM in the germline V gene. V was clipped by 5 bases and J by 8 bases, with 12 bases between them.

This clone was found once. The V call is TRBV19, the J call TRBJ2-7; a possible D gene is TRBD1 (5 bases). V lost 4 bases to trimming and J lost 1 base, with 11 bases between them. The CDR3 loop spans 14 amino acids. Per the germline V gene, CDR1 is LNHDA and CDR2 is SQIVND (reference sequence). CDR3 nucleotides: TGTGCCAGTAGTAGGGGCAGGTCGTCCTACGAGCAGTACTTC. Its protein product is CASSRGRSSYEQYF.

The chain links TRBV6-6 to TRBJ2-7, with D possibly matching TRBD1 (5 bases). CDR1 is MNHNY, CDR2 SVGAGI, per germline (reference sequence). The CDR3 spans 15 residues. The V end was cut by 7 bases, the J end by 6 bases, with 22 bases between. This chain's CDR3 is CASIRDKDIAFEQYF. CDR3 DNA sequence: TGTGCCAGCATCCGAGACAAGGACATTGCTTTCGAGCAGTACTTC.

The chain couples TRBV7-3 to TRBJ1-1, with 8 bases lining up with TRBD1. The CDR3 loop spans 14 amino acids. The V segment lost 5 bases and the J segment 3 bases; nucleotides outside the gene matches: 5. Germline V lookup: CDR1 SGHTA, CDR2 FQGTGA. Written as DNA, the CDR3 is TGTGCCAGCAGCCGGACAGGGAGGGACACTGAAGCTTTCTTT. The encoded protein is CASSRTGRDTEAFF.

The rearrangement links TRBV30 to TRBJ1-4; TRBD1 might be the D (5 bases). V lost 3 bases, J lost 6 bases, and 14 bases lay in between. The CDR3 length is 14 residues. Looked up from germline, CDR1 is GTSNPN and CDR2 is SVGIG (reference sequence). CDR3 amino acids: CAWRVWGKDEKLFF. The CDR3 nucleotides are TGTGCCTGGAGAGTTTGGGGGAAGGATGAAAAACTGTTTTTT.

CDR3 amino acids: CASSVLNPGLGGYTF. CDR3 sequence (DNA): TGTGCCAGTAGTGTTCTGAACCCGGGACTTGGTGGCTACACCTTC. This chain connects TRBV19 to TRBJ1-2; TRBD1 might be the D (5 bases). V was shortened by 5 bases and J by 7 bases, with 20 bases between the two germline ends. The CDR3 extends over 15 amino acids. Germline CDR1 is LNHDA and CDR2 is SQIVND (reference sequence).

This chain links TRBV9 with TRBJ1-6; D is ambiguous. The V gene's germline CDR1 is SGDLS and CDR2 YYNGEE. V shed 3 bases and J shed 8 bases, with 6 bases lying between them. This CDR3 is 12 amino acids long. CDR3 protein: CASSGLDSPLHF. DNA of the CDR3: TGTGCCAGCAGCGGACTTGATTCACCCCTCCACTTT.